The 24 T cell receptor beta chains below all came from one sample that was sequenced in a study of shared clonotypes between healthy human individuals. Only in-frame clones appear in the TCRdb table, and some are missing; sequencing was by immunoSEQ multiplex PCR. Seen here are around 530,000 clones, just over 75% observed once, and the top ten hold around 12%. Sequenced sample: PBMCs. The receptors come from a woman between 40 and 55 years old in good health. Some clones in this sample may be carry-over from other donors' samples.

This clone was seen a few times. This same CDR3 is encoded by further DNA sequences in the sample. The chain combines TRBV5-1 with TRBJ1-5; 9 positions match TRBD1. Per germline, CDR1 SGHRS and CDR2 YFSETQ. The CDR3 totals 15 residues. J lost 4 bases, V lost 0 bases, and 2 bases had no gene match. CDR3: CASSLEGTGNQPQHF. CDR3 bases: TGCGCCAGCAGCTTGGAGGGGACAGGGAATCAGCCCCAGCATTTT.

The rearrangement joins TRBV11-2 to TRBJ1-4; 8 nucleotides align to TRBD1. The V gene's germline CDR1 is SGHAT and CDR2 FQNNGV. The CDR3 loop spans 15 amino acids. The V segment lost 1 base and the J segment 11 bases; nucleotides outside the gene matches: 9. In DNA, the CDR3 is TGTGCCAGCAGCTTAGCTGGACAGGGAAACTTCAAACTGTTTTTT. This codes for CASSLAGQGNFKLFF.

The V gene is TRBV5-6, the J gene TRBJ1-2; weak D call: TRBD1 (5 bases). The CDR3 totals 14 residues. CDR1 and CDR2 from the germline V gene are SGHDT and YYEEEE. V was pared by 2 bases and J by 3 bases, with 11 bases between. CDR3 coding DNA: TGTGCCAGCAGCTTTTTGGGACCCGACTATGGCTACACCTTC. This sequence encodes CASSFLGPDYGYTF.

V usage is TRBV2 and J usage is TRBJ2-3; TRBD1 is a possible D gene (6 bases). CDR3 length: 14 residues. Germline V lookup: CDR1 SNHLY, CDR2 FYNNEI. V gave up 3 bases and J gave up 0 bases, with 7 bases separating them. The CDR3 sequence: CASSDGQSTDTQYF. The DNA for the CDR3 is TGTGCCAGCAGTGACGGACAGAGCACAGATACGCAGTATTTT.

V gene TRBV28 combines with J gene TRBJ1-4, with 10 nucleotides matching TRBD1. V trimming: 6 bases; J trimming: 0 bases; junction bases outside the gene matches: 4. The CDR3 is 16 residues long. In germline, CDR1 is MDHEN, CDR2 SYDVKM. CDR3 region: CASRTDRGSTNEKLFF. The CDR3 DNA is TGTGCCAGCAGAACGGACAGGGGGTCAACTAATGAAAAACTGTTTTTT.

This rearrangement joins TRBV15 to TRBJ1-1; weak D call: TRBD1 (5 bases). The V end lost 0 bases, the J end lost 5 bases, and 13 bases lay between the germline ends. CDR1 LNHNV and CDR2 YYDKDF come from the germline V gene (reference sequence). CDR3 length: 15 residues. The DNA for the CDR3 is TGTGCCACCAGCAGAGAGCGGGGGGTTTTGACTGAAGCTTTCTTT. Translation gives CATSRERGVLTEAFF.

This clone was seen only a few times. The rearrangement joins TRBV29-1 to TRBJ1-1; possibly TRBD1 for D (5 bases). Germline loops: CDR1 SQVTM, CDR2 ANQGSEA. Trimming cost V 3 bases and J 4 bases, with 6 bases left between them. The CDR3 extends over 11 amino acids. CDR3 coding DNA: TGCAGCGTTGAGCAGGGCACTGAAGCTTTCTTT. It codes for CSVEQGTEAFF.

The chain couples TRBV4-1 to TRBJ2-1; 9 positions agree with TRBD2. CDR3 length: 16 residues. Germline V gene lookup returns CDR1 MGHRA and CDR2 YSYEKL. V was pared by 3 bases and J by 3 bases, with 6 bases of the junction left unmatched. CDR3 amino acids: CASSQPGLARYNEQFF. The CDR3 DNA sequence: TGCGCCAGCAGCCAGCCGGGACTAGCACGCTACAATGAGCAGTTCTTC.

This chain uses TRBV9 with TRBJ2-3; D gene unclear. V was shortened by 7 bases and J by 9 bases, with 15 bases between the two germline ends. CDR3 size: 12 residues. Germline loops: CDR1 SGDLS, CDR2 YYNGEE. The CDR3 coding sequence is TGTGCCAGCGGCTCCGAGTTACCGACGCAGTATTTT. Protein product: CASGSELPTQYF.

This chain connects TRBV11-3 to TRBJ2-1, with D possibly being TRBD2 (6 bases). The CDR3 contains 15 residues. Trimming removed 3 bases at V and 0 bases at J, with 9 bases between. Looked up from germline, CDR1 is SGHNT and CDR2 is YENEEA. CDR3 coding DNA: TGTGCCAGCAGCTTTGAAGCGGGCTCCTACAATGAGCAGTTCTTC. This translates into CASSFEAGSYNEQFF.

The chain recombines TRBV20-1 with TRBJ2-1; TRBD2 matches 8 bases. CDR3 length: 10 amino acids. Germline values: CDR1 DFQATT, CDR2 SNEGSKA (reference sequence). The junction had 3 bases not matched to a gene; V was cut back by 3 bases and J by 14 bases. CDR3 in DNA: TGCAGTGCTAGGCCCGGGGGGGAGTTCTTC. This gives the protein CSARPGGEFF.

The gene calls are TRBV6-5 and TRBJ2-7; 8 bases are a match to TRBD1. The germline gives CDR1 MNHEY, CDR2 SVGAGI. The J segment lost 5 bases and the V segment lost 5 bases, leaving 2 bases of the junction unmatched. The CDR3 is 12 residues long. This CDR3 reads CASSQGAHEQYF. Here the CDR3 DNA reads TGTGCCAGCAGTCAGGGGGCCCACGAGCAGTACTTC.

This clone occurred a few times. The sample has other DNA sequences that encode this CDR3 too. This chain uses TRBV5-1 with TRBJ2-2; 7 bases map to TRBD2. CDR3 length: 16 residues. CDR1 and CDR2 (germline): SGHRS, YFSETQ. The V and J ends lost 3 bases and 0 bases, in that order; junction bases with no gene match: 5. The CDR3 loop reads CASSSSGTTNTGELFF. In DNA, the CDR3 is TGCGCCAGCAGCTCGTCCGGGACTACGAACACCGGGGAGCTGTTTTTT.

This clone was observed a single time. J is TRBJ2-7 and V is TRBV5-1, with a weak D call TRBD1 (5 bases). Germline V gives CDR1 SGHRS, CDR2 YFSETQ. V was trimmed by 0 bases and J by 6 bases, leaving 7 bases between them. CDR3 length: 12 amino acids. CDR3 amino acids: CASSLAGSEQYF. CDR3 coding DNA: TGCGCCAGCAGCTTGGCAGGGTCCGAGCAGTACTTC.

For this clone: A much larger clonotype is one base distant, so this may be a read error. V and J are TRBV5-4 and TRBJ2-1; D call uncertain. The CDR3 sequence is 11 residues long. Between the trimmed V and J ends, which lost 3 bases and 8 bases, there was a span of 6 bases. The germline CDR1 and CDR2 sequences are SGHNT and YYREEE (reference sequence). The CDR3 region is CASSSTDEQFF. In DNA, the CDR3 is TGTGCCAGCAGCTCAACGGATGAGCAGTTCTTC.

This chain joins TRBV7-3 and TRBJ2-1, with 10 bases identical to TRBD2. The germline V gene encodes CDR1 SGHTA and CDR2 FQGTGA. V was clipped by 3 bases and J by 5 bases; unmatched bases: 4. The length of the CDR3 is 15 residues. CDR3 residues: CASSLASGSNNEQFF. Here the CDR3 DNA reads TGTGCCAGCAGCTTGGCTAGCGGGAGTAACAATGAGCAGTTCTTC.

The rearrangement uses TRBV10-2 and TRBJ2-5; 7 bases align to TRBD2. There are 13 residues in the CDR3. The trim removed 6 bases at V and 1 base at J, leaving 2 bases unmatched. CDR1 and CDR2 (germline): WSHSY, SAAADI. CDR3 amino acids: CASRRERQETQYF. CDR3 bases: TGCGCCAGCAGGCGGGAGCGCCAAGAGACCCAGTACTTC.

The gene calls are TRBV28 and TRBJ2-5; 9 bases map to TRBD1. This CDR3 has 16 residues. Trimming cost V 5 bases and J 2 bases; bases outside gene matches: 9. Germline assignment: CDR1 MDHEN and CDR2 SYDVKM. The CDR3, as DNA: TGTGCCAGCAGTCTCCGACAGGGGGGATGGCAAGAGACCCAGTACTTC. Encoded protein: CASSLRQGGWQETQYF.

The chain combines TRBV12-5 with TRBJ2-7, with D maybe TRBD2 (7 bases). CDR1 and CDR2 from the germline V gene are LGHNT and FRNRAP. This CDR3 has 16 amino acids. Deletions cut 2 bases from V and 4 bases from J, with 18 bases between. The CDR3 bases are TGTGCTAGTGGTTTGCCACTAGGGGGAGGGCCTTACGAGCAGTACTTC. Its protein product is CASGLPLGGGPYEQYF.

V usage is TRBV6-4 and J usage is TRBJ2-2; unclear D gene. V was shortened by 0 bases and J by 4 bases, with 12 bases between the two germline ends. This CDR3 has 16 residues. Germline-derived CDR1 and CDR2 are MRHNA and SNTAGT. CDR3 DNA sequence: TGTGCCAGCAGTGACTCCATCTTCGGCGGCACCGGGGAGCTGTTTTTT. The encoded protein is CASSDSIFGGTGELFF.

This chain uses TRBV5-4 with TRBJ2-7, with TRBD2 matching 13 bases. Germline trimming cut 3 bases from V and 5 bases from J; bases unmatched to any gene: 2. The CDR3 has 14 residues. CDR1 is SGHNT, CDR2 YYREEE, per germline (reference sequence). The CDR3 sequence is CASSSTSGRNEQYF. CDR3 coding DNA: TGTGCCAGCAGCTCGACTAGCGGGAGGAACGAGCAGTACTTC.

This chain uses TRBV7-3 with TRBJ2-1; tentative D call: TRBD1 (6 bases). Germline loops: CDR1 SGHTA, CDR2 FQGTGA. The CDR3 length is 14 residues. Trimming took 5 bases from V and 7 from J, leaving 15 bases between them. The CDR3 here is CASSNRTAWNEQFF. CDR3 in DNA: TGTGCCAGCAGCAACCGGACAGCCTGGAATGAGCAGTTCTTC.

This clone was detected a few times. The V and J genes are TRBV6-1 and TRBJ2-1, with a weak D call TRBD2 (6 bases). This CDR3 spans 15 amino acids. Germline CDR1 is MNHNS and CDR2 is SASEGT. V shed 2 bases and J shed 1 base, with 9 bases lying between them. CDR3 DNA: TGTGCCAGCAGTGAATTCGCGGGATCCTACAATGAGCAGTTCTTC. It yields the protein CASSEFAGSYNEQFF.

The rearrangement links TRBV28 to TRBJ2-5; 11 bases agree with TRBD1. V was clipped by 7 bases and J by 5 bases; unmatched bases: 12. From germline, CDR1 is MDHEN and CDR2 SYDVKM. The length of the CDR3 is 16 residues. The CDR3 loop reads CASTSSRDRGVETQYF. The CDR3 nucleotides are TGTGCCAGCACCTCCTCCCGGGACAGGGGGGTCGAGACCCAGTACTTC.